These T cell receptor beta chains were read from a single sample in a study of blood T cell repertoires in COVID-19. Method: immunoSEQ multiplex PCR; TCRdb's copy keeps in-frame clones and lacks some. The table records about 280,000 clones, roughly 80% of them present only once. Material for sequencing was PBMCs or T cells enriched from blood (not recorded which). The origin of the receptors is a man in his forties who had been exposed to COVID-19. CDR3s include the opening cysteine and the closing phenylalanine or tryptophan. Fields, in order: D gene, J gene, V gene, clone size, CDR3 DNA, CDR3 protein. The D gene is left open where the match is weak. Some rows mark clone size as missing; the rest say once, few, many or name a class of expanded clone.

D: NA; J: TRBJ1-1; V: TRBV6-5; size: NA; DNA: TGTGCCACAGATCCTGAGGTTGGTGAAGCTTTCTTT; CDR3: CATDPEVGEAFF
D: NA; J: TRBJ1-5; V: TRBV7-9; size: NA; DNA: TGTGCCAGCAGCTTAGCCGGTTCAAATCAGCCCCAGCATTTT; CDR3: CASSLAGSNQPQHF
D: NA; J: TRBJ1-1; V: TRBV30; size: NA; DNA: TGTGCCTGGACTTATGGCGGCAGCCGAGGTGAGGAAGCTTTCTTT; CDR3: CAWTYGGSRGEEAFF
D: NA; J: TRBJ2-7; V: TRBV27; size: once; DNA: TGTGCCAGTAAAACAGGATCCGCCTACGAGCAGTACTTC; CDR3: CASKTGSAYEQYF
D: NA; J: TRBJ1-1; V: TRBV30; size: once; DNA: TGTGCCGGACGAACCCCAGGGTTGAACACTGAAGCTTTCTTT; CDR3: CAGRTPGLNTEAFF
D: NA; J: TRBJ2-7; V: TRBV30; size: NA; DNA: TGTGCCTGGTCTCCGGGGATTCTCTACGAGCAGTACTTC; CDR3: CAWSPGILYEQYF
D: TRBD2; J: TRBJ2-1; V: TRBV7-9; size: NA; DNA: TGTGCCAGCATGGGACTAGCGGGTTCGAGCTCCTACAATGAGCAGTTCTTC; CDR3: CASMGLAGSSSYNEQFF
D: TRBD2; J: TRBJ2-1; V: TRBV19; size: NA; DNA: TGTGCCAGTAGTATTTGGACTAGCGGGCAGGGAGTCAATGAGCAGTTCTTC; CDR3: CASSIWTSGQGVNEQFF
D: NA; J: TRBJ2-1; V: TRBV9; size: NA; DNA: TGTGCCAGCAGCCCCCCTTCGAGAGTGAATGAGCAGTTCTTC; CDR3: CASSPPSRVNEQFF
D: NA; J: TRBJ2-1; V: TRBV11-2; size: NA; DNA: TGTGCCAGCAGCTTAGGACAGACCGAGCAGTTCTTC; CDR3: CASSLGQTEQFF
D: NA; J: TRBJ1-5; V: TRBV5-1; size: NA; DNA: TGCGCCAGCAGCTTAGGGCGGGATCAGCCCCAGCATTTT; CDR3: CASSLGRDQPQHF
D: TRBD2; J: TRBJ2-1; V: TRBV4-1; size: NA; DNA: TGCGCCAGCAGCCAGAACGAGCGGGGAAATTACAATGAGCAGTTCTTC; CDR3: CASSQNERGNYNEQFF
D: NA; J: TRBJ2-1; V: TRBV19; size: NA; DNA: TGTGCCAGTACCCGGGTGGGGCTAATAAATGAGCAGTTCTTC; CDR3: CASTRVGLINEQFF
D: TRBD1; J: TRBJ2-7; V: TRBV10-2; size: NA; DNA: TGCGCCAGCGGAGACATGACAGGGGGCTCCTACGAGCAGTACTTC; CDR3: CASGDMTGGSYEQYF
D: NA; J: TRBJ2-7; V: TRBV18; size: NA; DNA: TGTGCCAGCGGAGGAGGGCACTTCTACGAGCAGTACTTC; CDR3: CASGGGHFYEQYF
D: TRBD1; J: TRBJ1-3; V: TRBV11-2; size: NA; DNA: TGTGCCAGCAGCTTAACAACAGGGGCGAACACCATATATTTT; CDR3: CASSLTTGANTIYF
D: NA; J: TRBJ2-4; V: TRBV6-5; size: few; DNA: TGTGCCAGCAGGGGCCTGAGGGACATTCAGTACTTC; CDR3: CASRGLRDIQYF
D: TRBD2; J: TRBJ2-1; V: TRBV7-6; size: NA; DNA: TGTGCCAGCAGCCCTTCGGGGGGGTCCTACAATGAGCAGTTCTTC; CDR3: CASSPSGGSYNEQFF
D: NA; J: TRBJ1-2; V: TRBV5-1; size: NA; DNA: TGCGCCAGCAGCTCCAGGGCCGGCTATGGCTACACCTTC; CDR3: CASSSRAGYGYTF
D: TRBD2; J: TRBJ2-1; V: TRBV24-1; size: few; DNA: TGTGCCACCAGTGATGGTGGAGCGGGAGCATCTGAGCAGTTCTTC; CDR3: CATSDGGAGASEQFF
D: TRBD2; J: TRBJ2-2; V: TRBV10-2; size: NA; DNA: TGCGCCAGCAGAGACCCGGGACTAGCGGCGAACACCGGGGAGCTGTTTTTT; CDR3: CASRDPGLAANTGELFF
D: TRBD2; J: TRBJ2-1; V: TRBV2; size: NA; DNA: TGTGCCAGCAGTGATACTAGCGGGAGTGCTATTGAGCAGTTCTTC; CDR3: CASSDTSGSAIEQFF
D: NA; J: TRBJ1-4; V: TRBV11-3; size: NA; DNA: TGTGCCAGCAGCCCAAGACAAGCTCCTAATGAAAAACTGTTTTTT; CDR3: CASSPRQAPNEKLFF
D: TRBD2; J: TRBJ2-1; V: TRBV7-7; size: NA; DNA: TGTGCTAGCAGCTTACTAGCGGGCCCTGGGGATGAGCAGTTCTTC; CDR3: CASSLLAGPGDEQFF
D: NA; J: TRBJ2-7; V: TRBV18; size: once; DNA: TGTGCCAGCTCACCTGTGAGCTCCTACGAGCAGTACTTC; CDR3: CASSPVSSYEQYF
D: TRBD2; J: TRBJ2-3; V: TRBV3-1/TRBV3-2; size: NA; DNA: TGTGCCAGCAGTTACACTACCGGGACTAGCACCTTATTCACAGATACGCAGTATTTT; CDR3: CASSYTTGTSTLFTDTQYF
D: TRBD1; J: TRBJ1-5; V: TRBV20-1; size: NA; DNA: TGCAGTGCTAGTTGGACAGGAGGTAATCAGCCCCAGCATTTT; CDR3: CSASWTGGNQPQHF
D: NA; J: TRBJ2-1; V: TRBV9; size: NA; DNA: TGTGCCAGCAGCACCTTAGCGGACTCCTACAATGAGCAGTTCTTC; CDR3: CASSTLADSYNEQFF
D: TRBD1; J: TRBJ2-1; V: TRBV7-9; size: NA; DNA: TGTGTCCTACAGGGGGAAACCAATGAGCAGTTCTTC; CDR3: CVLQGETNEQFF
D: TRBD1; J: TRBJ1-1; V: TRBV19; size: NA; DNA: TGTGCCACCTTAACGGACTGGACAGGGAACACTGAAGCTTTCTTT; CDR3: CATLTDWTGNTEAFF
D: NA; J: TRBJ1-3; V: TRBV30; size: NA; DNA: TGTGCCTGGAGCGGGACTTCTCGGACAAACACCATATATTTT; CDR3: CAWSGTSRTNTIYF
D: NA; J: TRBJ1-2; V: TRBV10-3; size: NA; DNA: TGTGCCATCAGTGGCCCGGGACTTCCATTCGGCTACACCTTC; CDR3: CAISGPGLPFGYTF
D: NA; J: TRBJ2-6; V: TRBV11-2; size: many; DNA: TGTGCCAGCAGCTTCCCGATTTTAGCCGGGGCCAACGTCCTGACTTTC; CDR3: CASSFPILAGANVLTF
D: NA; J: TRBJ2-5; V: TRBV25-1; size: NA; DNA: TGTGCCAGCAGTGAAAGGGGGGGACAGGTGGGAGAGACCCAGTACTTC; CDR3: CASSERGGQVGETQYF
D: TRBD1; J: TRBJ2-5; V: TRBV28; size: NA; DNA: TGTGCCAGCAGTGGGGACAGTACGAAAGAGACCCAGTACTTC; CDR3: CASSGDSTKETQYF
D: TRBD2; J: TRBJ2-2; V: TRBV2; size: NA; DNA: TGTGCCACCGGACTAGCGGGAGTCGGCGGGGAGCTGTTTTTT; CDR3: CATGLAGVGGELFF
D: NA; J: TRBJ1-3; V: TRBV7-9; size: few; DNA: TGTGCCAGCGGGAGGGGCTCCTCTGGAAACACCATATATTTT; CDR3: CASGRGSSGNTIYF
D: TRBD1; J: TRBJ1-4; V: TRBV5-1; size: NA; DNA: TGCGCCAGCAGCTGGGGTGACAGGGAAAATGGAAAACTGTTTTTT; CDR3: CASSWGDRENGKLFF
D: NA; J: TRBJ2-7; V: TRBV7-9; size: NA; DNA: TGTGCCAGCACGCTCCGGGACAACTACGAGCAGTACTTC; CDR3: CASTLRDNYEQYF
D: TRBD1; J: TRBJ1-5; V: TRBV3-1/TRBV3-2; size: NA; DNA: TGTGCCAGCAGCCAAAATTCAGGGGGCGGTCAGCCCCAGCATTTT; CDR3: CASSQNSGGGQPQHF
D: NA; J: TRBJ1-4; V: TRBV10-3; size: NA; DNA: TGTGCCATCAGTAGGCCAGGGTCTGAAAAACTGTTTTTT; CDR3: CAISRPGSEKLFF
D: NA; J: TRBJ1-6; V: TRBV18; size: NA; DNA: TGTGCCAGCTCACCACCGGGCAGTGATAATTCACCCCTCCACTTT; CDR3: CASSPPGSDNSPLHF
D: NA; J: TRBJ1-4; V: TRBV12-5; size: NA; DNA: TGTGCTAGTGGTTTGGTACTGGGGAGAGGAAAACTGTTTTTT; CDR3: CASGLVLGRGKLFF
D: NA; J: TRBJ2-2; V: TRBV14; size: NA; DNA: TGTGCCAGCAGCGCGGGGAGCGGGGAGCTGTTTTTT; CDR3: CASSAGSGELFF
D: TRBD2; J: TRBJ2-7; V: TRBV3-1/TRBV3-2; size: NA; DNA: TGTGCCAGCAGCCCGACCGGGACTAGCGGTTTCAACTACGACGTGCAGTACTTC; CDR3: CASSPTGTSGFNYDVQYF
D: TRBD2; J: TRBJ2-3; V: TRBV9; size: NA; DNA: TGTGCCAGCAAGGCGGGAGGGGCTAGCACAGATACGCAGTATTTT; CDR3: CASKAGGASTDTQYF
D: NA; J: TRBJ2-1; V: TRBV27; size: NA; DNA: TGTGCCAGCAGTTTGCGACTAGTCGCCAATGAGCAGTTCTTC; CDR3: CASSLRLVANEQFF
D: NA; J: TRBJ2-1; V: TRBV12-3/TRBV12-4; size: NA; DNA: TGTGCCAGCAGTTTATTTGCGTCGAATGAGCAGTTCTTC; CDR3: CASSLFASNEQFF